The 7 T cell receptor beta chains below were found in one sample sequenced in a study of OX40 agonist ivuxolimab in advanced cancers. The method was immunoSEQ multiplex PCR; TCRdb's version includes in-frame clones alone and lacks a portion of them. Of roughly 66,000 clones listed, 87% are singletons. The sequences come from CD4+ or CD8+ T cells sorted from blood, collected in a trial of the OX40 agonist ivuxolimab. The receptor source for this set is an adult with an advanced solid tumor such as melanoma, head and neck, liver or kidney cancer.

This rearrangement joins TRBV2 to TRBJ2-7; 11 positions agree with TRBD2. The V and J ends lost 7 bases and 3 bases, in that order; junction bases with no gene match: 5. The CDR3 spans 14 residues. Looked up from germline, CDR1 is SNHLY and CDR2 is FYNNEI. The CDR3 sequence is CASTEGLADYEQYF. Here the CDR3 DNA reads TGTGCCAGCACGGAGGGACTAGCGGACTACGAGCAGTACTTC.

The table lists this clone with a count of one. The V and J genes are TRBV5-8 and TRBJ2-2, with TRBD2 matching over 9 bases. This CDR3 is 16 amino acids long. Unmatched junction bases numbered 4, after V lost 3 bases and J lost 1 base. Germline V gives CDR1 SGHTS, CDR2 YDEGEE. CDR3 amino acids: CASSYTSGLNTGELFF. The CDR3 nucleotides are TGTGCCAGCAGCTATACTAGCGGGTTGAACACCGGGGAGCTGTTTTTT.

The chain links TRBV18 to TRBJ2-2; 9 bases align to TRBD1. Germline CDR1 is KGHSH and CDR2 is LQKENI. The CDR3 is made up of 19 amino acids. The V segment lost 1 base and the J segment 1 base; nucleotides outside the gene matches: 10. CDR3 bases: TGTGCCAGCTCACCACAATGGGACAGGGACCTGAGGAACACCGGGGAGCTGTTTTTT. It specifies CASSPQWDRDLRNTGELFF.

The chain employs TRBV30 and TRBJ1-5; TRBD1 matches 8 bases. Trimming took 3 bases from V and 2 from J; bases not matched to a gene: 0. The CDR3 length is 13 residues. Per the germline V gene, CDR1 is GTSNPN and CDR2 is SVGIG (reference sequence). The CDR3 loop reads CAWRDRGNQPQHF. The CDR3 nucleotides are TGTGCCTGGAGGGACAGGGGCAATCAGCCCCAGCATTTT. The variable domain in full, with the rest retrieved from reference TRBV30 and TRBJ1-5, is SQTIHQWPATLVQPVGSPLSLECTVEGTSNPNLYWYRQAAGRGLQLLFYSVGIGQISSEVPQNLSASRPQDRQFILSSKKLLLSDSGFYLCAWRDRGNQPQHFGDGTRLSIL.

This sequence joins TRBV9 and TRBJ2-3; 10 bases align to TRBD2. The CDR3 spans 16 residues. The J segment lost 4 bases and the V segment lost 4 bases, leaving 9 bases of the junction unmatched. Germline assignment: CDR1 SGDLS and CDR2 YYNGEE. The chain's CDR3 is CASSLLLAGVSDTQYF. DNA for the CDR3: TGTGCCAGCAGCCTGCTGCTAGCGGGAGTCTCAGATACGCAGTATTTT.

J is TRBJ2-7 and V is TRBV27, with no clear D. Germline CDR1 and CDR2: MNHEY and SMNVEV (reference sequence). The CDR3 runs 12 residues. V was clipped by 2 bases and J by 2 bases, with 4 bases between them. Here the CDR3 reads CASSLRAYEQYF. CDR3 nucleotide sequence: TGTGCCAGCAGTTTACGTGCCTACGAGCAGTACTTC.

The CDR3 loop reads CASSSGGVSYEQYF. Here the CDR3 DNA reads TGTGCCAGCAGTTCGGGCGGGGTCTCCTACGAGCAGTACTTC. The rearrangement uses TRBV6-5 and TRBJ2-7; a weak D match, TRBD2 (6 bases). The V gene lost 4 bases and the J gene lost 0 bases, with 10 bases spanning the gap. This CDR3 region has 14 residues. In germline, CDR1 is MNHEY, CDR2 SVGAGI.